This is a list of T cell receptor beta chains from one sample in a study of T cell changes during pregnancy in multiple sclerosis. Assay: immunoSEQ multiplex PCR; the TCRdb copy retains only in-frame clones and omits some. Of approximately 71,000 clones in the sample, over 85% are singletons; the top ten hold just under 2%. The source material was peripheral blood, sampled in the second trimester of pregnancy. All receptors come from a female donor with multiple sclerosis, enrolled in a pregnancy study. Both conserved end residues are part of each CDR3. The D gene is left open where the match is weak. Where a row states a size, it is once, few, many or the class of an expanded clone; other rows omit it.

>TRBV13|.|TRBD1|TRBJ1-1
CASSKTGGTEAFF
TGTGCCAGCAGTAAAACAGGGGGCACTGAAGCTTTCTTT
>TRBV19|.|TRBD1|TRBJ2-2
CATRDSRRPNTGELFF
TGTGCCACCAGGGACAGTAGGCGCCCGAACACCGGGGAGCTGTTTTTT
>TRBV27|few|TRBD1|TRBJ1-5
CASSRQGSDQPQHF
TGTGCCAGCAGTAGACAGGGTTCAGACCAGCCCCAGCATTTT
>TRBV4-1|.|TRBD2|TRBJ2-7
CASSQPPSGGAHEQYF
TGCGCCAGCAGCCAACCTCCTAGCGGGGGGGCCCACGAGCAGTACTTC
>TRBV28|.|TRBD1|TRBJ1-2
CASSLPRTGTRYGYTF
TGTGCCAGCAGTTTGCCCAGGACAGGAACTCGCTATGGCTACACCTTC
>TRBV5-6|.|.|TRBJ2-6
CASSLERGGGSGANVLTF
TGTGCCAGCAGCTTGGAGAGAGGCGGAGGCTCTGGGGCCAACGTCCTGACTTTC
>TRBV19|.|TRBD1|TRBJ2-7
CASSTYPGTGKPYEQYF
TGTGCCAGTAGTACTTACCCCGGGACAGGGAAACCCTACGAGCAGTACTTC
>TRBV6-1|.|.|TRBJ1-2
CASSTGNYGYTF
TGTGCCAGTTCGACAGGCAACTATGGCTACACCTTC
>TRBV27|.|TRBD1|TRBJ2-7
CASSLKSWDRGINEQYF
TGTGCCAGCAGTTTAAAGTCATGGGACAGGGGTATCAACGAGCAGTACTTC
>TRBV19|.|TRBD2|TRBJ2-1
CASSHQREVNEQFF
TGTGCCAGTAGTCACCAGCGGGAGGTCAACGAGCAGTTCTTC
>TRBV14|.|.|TRBJ1-1
CASSQGGSEAFF
TGTGCCAGCAGCCAAGGTGGGAGTGAAGCTTTCTTT
>TRBV5-5|.|TRBD1|TRBJ2-7
CASRPTGGKYYEQYF
TGTGCCAGCAGGCCTACAGGGGGCAAGTATTACGAGCAGTACTTC
>TRBV10-3|.|TRBD2|TRBJ2-7
CAIRGGSSYEQYF
TGTGCCATCAGGGGGGGGAGCTCCTACGAGCAGTACTTC
>TRBV4-1|.|.|TRBJ1-5
CASSQDQGGDQPQHF
TGCGCCAGCAGCCAAGATCAGGGTGGGGATCAGCCCCAGCATTTT
>TRBV28|once|.|TRBJ1-2
CATLYPGGWVTNYGYTF
TGTGCCACCCTCTATCCGGGGGGGTGGGTGACTAACTATGGCTACACCTTC
>TRBV7-9|.|.|TRBJ2-3
CASSSTGRYTDTQYF
TGTGCCAGCAGCTCCACCGGGAGATACACAGATACGCAGTATTTT
>TRBV2|.|TRBD1|TRBJ2-2
CASSEAGQGVISGELFF
TGTGCCAGCAGTGAAGCTGGACAGGGTGTTATTTCCGGGGAGCTGTTTTTT
>TRBV6-5|.|TRBD1|TRBJ2-7
CASNPTGQGNEQYF
TGTGCCAGCAACCCGACAGGGCAGGGAAACGAGCAGTACTTC
>TRBV23-1|.|.|TRBJ2-5
CASSLKLRTRGARASQETQYF
TGCGCCAGCAGTCTCAAGTTGAGGACCCGGGGGGCGAGGGCGTCCCAAGAGACCCAGTACTTC
>TRBV7-2|.|.|TRBJ2-3
CASSLRSAGGVSTDTQYF
TGTGCCAGCAGCTTAAGATCCGCTGGCGGGGTGAGCACAGATACGCAGTATTTT
>TRBV5-1|.|TRBD1|TRBJ2-3
CASSSNTGADTQYF
TGCGCCAGCAGCAGTAACACAGGGGCAGATACGCAGTATTTT
>TRBV6-6|few|.|TRBJ1-5
CASRPQGVNNQPQHF
TGTGCCAGCAGACCACAGGGTGTTAACAATCAGCCCCAGCATTTT
>TRBV5-1|.|TRBD1|TRBJ2-7
CASSLGTARAYEQYF
TGCGCCAGCAGCCTCGGGACAGCGAGGGCCTACGAGCAGTACTTC
>TRBV11-2|.|.|TRBJ1-5
CASSLGSSNQPQHF
TGTGCCAGCAGCTTGGGGAGTAGCAATCAGCCCCAGCATTTT
>TRBV7-3|.|.|TRBJ2-7
CASSLMGRGFDEQYF
TGTGCCAGCAGCTTAATGGGCAGGGGATTCGACGAGCAGTACTTC
>TRBV7-3|.|.|TRBJ2-5
CASSPDSLRTQYF
TGTGCCAGCAGCCCGGACTCCCTCAGGACCCAGTACTTC
>TRBV4-1|once|.|TRBJ1-4
CASSQDGEGTNEKLFF
TGCGCCAGCAGCCAAGATGGGGAGGGAACTAATGAAAAACTGTTTTTT
>TRBV21-1|.|.|TRBJ2-1
CASSKVSSYNEQFF
TGTGCCAGCAGCAAAGTCAGTTCCTACAATGAGCAGTTCTTC
>TRBV11-3|.|.|TRBJ1-1
CASSPRTDTEAFF
TGTGCCAGCAGCCCACGGACAGATACTGAAGCTTTCTTT
>TRBV13|.|.|TRBJ2-1
CASSLGQGNEQFF
TGTGCCAGCAGCTTAGGCCAGGGCAATGAGCAGTTCTTC
>TRBV7-2|.|.|TRBJ2-3
CASSLNMADTQYF
TGTGCCAGCAGCTTAAACATGGCAGATACGCAGTATTTT
>TRBV5-1|.|TRBD1|TRBJ2-5
CASSPRTGLETQYF
TGCGCCAGCAGCCCGAGGACAGGTCTCGAGACCCAGTACTTC
>TRBV13|.|TRBD1|TRBJ1-1
CASTPGQGFTEAFF
TGTGCCAGCACCCCCGGACAGGGGTTCACTGAAGCTTTCTTT
>TRBV29-1|.|TRBD2|TRBJ2-7
CSVGWEGLNEQYF
TGCAGCGTTGGATGGGAGGGCCTCAACGAGCAGTACTTC
>TRBV2|.|.|TRBJ2-7
CASRGASGSYEQYF
TGTGCCAGCAGAGGGGCTTCGGGCTCCTACGAGCAGTACTTC
>TRBV5-6|.|TRBD2|TRBJ2-7
CASSFPRLAGGSEQYF
TGTGCCAGCAGCTTCCCACGACTAGCGGGAGGTTCCGAGCAGTACTTC
>TRBV5-1|.|TRBD2|TRBJ2-1
CASSLSSGWGFAYNEQFF
TGCGCCAGCAGCTTATCTAGCGGTTGGGGATTCGCCTACAATGAGCAGTTCTTC
>TRBV27|.|.|TRBJ1-2
CASSPGEGAYGYTF
TGTGCCAGCAGTCCCGGGGAGGGTGCCTATGGCTACACCTTC
>TRBV28|.|.|TRBJ2-5
CASQGQETQYF
TGTGCCAGCCAGGGGCAAGAGACCCAGTACTTC
>TRBV11-2|.|TRBD1|TRBJ1-5
CASSSQGGTQPQHF
TGTGCCAGCAGCTCCCAGGGGGGAACTCAGCCCCAGCATTTT
>TRBV30|.|TRBD1|TRBJ2-5
CAWRAIPWTGGAYGEWTQYF
TGTGCCTGGAGGGCGATACCGTGGACAGGGGGGGCGTACGGGGAATGGACCCAGTACTTC
>TRBV19|.|.|TRBJ2-2
CASSQDANTGELFF
TGTGCCAGTAGCCAGGATGCGAACACCGGGGAGCTGTTTTTT
>TRBV28|once|.|TRBJ2-6
CASSADSPSGANVLTF
TGTGCCAGCAGTGCCGACTCGCCATCTGGGGCCAACGTCCTGACTTTC
>TRBV15|.|TRBD1|TRBJ1-5
CATSRMDRAGQPQHF
TGTGCCACCAGCAGAATGGACAGGGCTGGTCAGCCCCAGCATTTT
>TRBV5-4|once|.|TRBJ2-3
CASSFPGSTDTQYF
TGTGCCAGCAGCTTCCCGGGTAGCACAGATACGCAGTATTTT
>TRBV5-1|.|TRBD1|TRBJ1-6
CASSLGPGGNSPLHF
TGCGCCAGCAGCTTGGGGCCAGGGGGTAATTCACCCCTCCACTTT
>TRBV25-1|.|.|TRBJ2-7
CASLGHGNYEQYF
TGTGCCAGCTTAGGACATGGGAACTACGAGCAGTACTTC
>TRBV5-4|.|TRBD1|TRBJ1-3
CASSLEQGYGNTIYF
TGTGCCAGCAGCTTAGAACAGGGGTATGGAAACACCATATATTTT
>TRBV7-2|.|.|TRBJ2-3
CASSLFNSVYTDTQYF
TGTGCCAGCAGCTTATTTAACTCCGTCTACACAGATACGCAGTATTTT
>TRBV10-3|.|.|TRBJ1-5
CAIRRGSDQPQHF
TGTGCCATCAGAAGGGGGTCCGATCAGCCCCAGCATTTT
>TRBV5-5|few|TRBD1|TRBJ2-1
CASSLARTGGSYNEQFF
TGTGCCAGCAGCTTGGCCCGGACAGGGGGGTCCTACAATGAGCAGTTCTTC
>TRBV2|.|.|TRBJ1-4
CASSGATKRNEKLFF
TGTGCCAGCAGTGGGGCAACAAAACGAAATGAAAAACTGTTTTTT
>TRBV7-2|once|.|TRBJ1-1
CASRGGFLNTEAFF
TGTGCCAGCAGAGGAGGGTTTTTGAACACTGAAGCTTTCTTT
>TRBV10-3|.|TRBD1|TRBJ1-1
CAIRYSQGADSEAFF
TGTGCCATCAGGTACTCCCAGGGGGCGGATTCTGAAGCTTTCTTT
>TRBV4-3|.|.|TRBJ1-1
CASSQDRGDEAFF
TGCGCCAGCAGCCAAGACAGGGGAGATGAAGCTTTCTTT